The present entry profiles one TCR beta chain with its context. In this sample, this clonotype turned up a few times. It lacks a known antigen. Nothing much larger sits one base from this clone, and base qualities are not available. These data originate in a study of blood T cells in healthy people across ages (dated by TCRdb to the mid-2010s). With respect to the entire study: In model experiments, template switching captured about one uniquely barcoded TCR beta cDNA molecule for every two T cells. Age-related changes in TCR beta repertoire diversity were measured in the study by deep sequencing normalized with unique cDNA molecular identifiers. The donors were divided into four age groups: young (average roughly 15 years), middle-aged (approximately 39), aged (around 67) and long-lived (roughly 88). To avoid experimental bias, donors of different ages were distributed randomly across sequencing lanes. For two donors (one aged 18 to 30 and one aged 80 or older), the study analyzed two additional independent replicas of 1 million unique cDNA reads from the same blood draw. The paper as a whole reports these results and caveats: Total diversity estimates from one million sequenced T cells were considered lower bounds and underestimates. Compared with the aged group, the long-lived group had more naive CD4+ T cells, fewer expanded clones and increased TCR diversity, a pattern suggesting age selection. Observed TCR beta diversity per million T cells fell roughly linearly with age, and a significant reduction was already apparent by age roughly 40. Observed TCR beta diversity correlated strongly with the percentage of naive T cells measured by flow cytometry. Because donor CMV infection status was unknown, age-related changes in expanded clonotypes were potentially confounded. Because profiling used bulk unsorted PBMCs, naive and antigen-experienced compartments could not be compared conclusively.

The donors were 40 or so Caucasian individuals from Russia, aged roughly 6 to 100 years, who were systemically healthy. Ten milliliters of peripheral blood were drawn from each donor into EDTA-treated Vacutainer tubes. Ficoll-Paque density-gradient centrifugation was used to isolate PBMCs, with at least 6.5 million per sample. Trizol reagent was used to extract total RNA from PBMCs, with at least 6 micrograms per sample. For every donor, flow cytometry on a PBMC aliquot measured the percentage of naive CD45RAhigh/CD27high T cells. Library prep was done by 5' RACE. The reads were generated on an Illumina HiSeq 2500. A second PCR of about 6 to 11 cycles was performed with a sample-barcoded 5' primer and a J-beta primer mix. A unique molecular identifier was introduced onto each TCR beta cDNA molecule by a template-switch 5' adaptor carrying 12 random nucleotides. At least 2.5 million CDR3-containing paired-end reads were obtained from each sample. First-strand cDNA synthesis was performed from all RNA using the Mint cDNA synthesis kit, with priming by a TRBC-specific oligonucleotide. Following uracil-DNA glycosylase treatment, a first 18-cycle PCR with universal primers M1SS and BC2_uni_R was performed on all cDNA. On the authors' methods: For normalization, 1 million high-quality reads were randomly selected from each sample, with every read carrying a distinct molecular identifier. Instead of being binned into consensus sequences, reads with shared molecular identifiers were discarded. MiTCR, with a Q25 quality threshold and the strictest error-elimination algorithm, was used for CDR3 identification, clonotype clustering and error correction. A nonparametric unseen species model using Euler transformation provided a lower-bound estimate of total TCR beta diversity. In-frame beta chains were kept once TCRdb had trimmed the public reads at Q25 with fastp and called clones with MiXCR. Each record represents a unique CDR3 protein, reported with the most common genes and DNA among its rows. The V and J calls follow TCRdb's processing rather than the paper's. The sample table records some 690,000 distinct CDR3 sequences; 22% of these occur just once. The top ten constitute approximately 20% of the sample.

This TCR derives from a man in his 70s in good health. The material sequenced was blood.

This receptor carries the CDR3 CASSSTRAETQYF. The base sequence is TGTGCCAGCAGCTCCACTAGGGCGGAGACCCAGTACTTC. Recombination joined TRBV7-6 with TRBJ2-5; TRBD2 is a weak D gene call, 5 bases matching. Based on the germline V gene, the CDR1 and CDR2 sequences are SGHVS and FNYEAQ. The junction shows trimming of 4 bases on V and 5 bases on J, plus 11 bases between the germline ends. Including cysteine and phenylalanine, the CDR3 has 13 amino acids. The read is trimmed to its CDR3 DNA, 39 bases read in frame from base 1.